This T cell receptor beta chain was obtained from a study of cytotoxic CD8 clonotypes in ibrutinib-treated CLL. Clones were sequenced by immunoSEQ multiplex PCR, and TCRdb holds only the in-frame ones, with some missing. The data hold 150,000 to 200,000 clones, with over 75% observed a single time. This CDR3 comprises 17 residues. Sequencing was performed on PBMCs, taken at disease progression, from a patient treated with ibrutinib. The chain links TRBV21-1 to TRBJ2-7; the D call of TRBD1 is as the table states it, not checked on the DNA. TRBV21-1 is deemed a pseudogene. The source of this sequence is a human donor with chronic lymphocytic leukemia. The CDR3 DNA reads TGTGCCAGCAGCAAAGATAAGGGCAGGGTGGGCCTGTACGAGCAGTACTTC. The encoded protein is CASSKDKGRVGLYEQYF.